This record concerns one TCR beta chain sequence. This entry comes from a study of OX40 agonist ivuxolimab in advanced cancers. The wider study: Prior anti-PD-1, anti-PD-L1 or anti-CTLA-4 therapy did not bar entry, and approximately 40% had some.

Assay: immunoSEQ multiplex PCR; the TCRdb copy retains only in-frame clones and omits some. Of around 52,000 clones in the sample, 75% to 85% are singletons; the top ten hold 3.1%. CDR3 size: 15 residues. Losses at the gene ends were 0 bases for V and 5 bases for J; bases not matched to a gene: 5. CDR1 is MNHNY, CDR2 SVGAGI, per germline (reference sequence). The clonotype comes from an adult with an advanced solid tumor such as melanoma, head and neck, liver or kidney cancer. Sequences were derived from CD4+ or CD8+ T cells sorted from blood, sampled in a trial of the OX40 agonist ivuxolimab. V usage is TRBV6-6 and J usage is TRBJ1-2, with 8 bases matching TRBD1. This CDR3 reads CASSYSLQGAYGYTF. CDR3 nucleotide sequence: TGTGCCAGCAGTTACTCGTTGCAGGGGGCATATGGCTACACCTTC.